This T cell receptor beta chain was observed in a study of blood T cell repertoires in COVID-19. With 3 bases removed from V and 1 base from J, the gap between germline ends came to 9 bases. The CDR3 sequence is 14 residues long. Germline V gene lookup returns CDR1 KGHSH and CDR2 LQKENI. Enrollees, about 18 to 100 years old, lived in 25 or so US areas. Clinical histories supplied by participants themselves formed the basis of cohort assignment. The repertoire was sequenced with immunoSEQ multiplex PCR; TCRdb's copy has only in-frame clones and lacks some. Of more than 300,000 clones listed, about nine tenths were seen once; the top ten hold about 0.9%.

Sequencing input: PBMCs or T cells enriched from blood (not recorded which). The receptor was derived from a woman aged 40 to 49 who had been exposed to COVID-19. The chain joins TRBV18 to TRBJ1-1; maybe TRBD1 (5 bases). The CDR3 DNA reads as TGTGCCAGCTCACCGGACATTTCGAACACTGAAGCTTTCTTT. This codes for CASSPDISNTEAFF.